This T cell receptor beta chain is drawn from a study of graft-versus-host responses after intestinal transplantation (TCRdb year 2021). Looking at the study overall: Multivisceral, liver-intestinal, or isolated intestinal transplants were received by the recipients. Anti-thymocyte globulin induction was given to all recipients, followed by maintenance tacrolimus and steroids for approximately 3 years. After intestinal transplantation, graft-versus-host and host-versus-graft alloreactive T cell clones in the graft, circulation and bone marrow were tracked using bulk TCR-beta CDR3 sequencing. Alloreactive clones were identified by sequencing pre-transplant mixed lymphocyte reaction products and comparing these products with unstimulated pre-transplant donor and recipient T cells. The cohort enrolled fewer than 25 intestinal transplant recipients including one retransplant, and a few patients lacking pretransplant specimens were excluded. A peak of at least 4% donor T cells among recipient peripheral blood mononuclear cells was the definition used for donor T cell macrochimerism. Rather than being sequenced by the commercial service, samples from a few later patients were sequenced in-house on an Illumina MiSeq and processed with MiXCR.

The time point tag for this specimen amounts to: cells obtained before transplantation from donor or recipient. Mixed lymphocyte reactions plated around 200,000 CFSE-labeled pre-transplant responders with around 200,000 irradiated violet-dye-labeled stimulators and were cultured for 6 to 7 days. Proliferating CD3+CD4+CFSE-low and CD3+CD8+CFSE-low responder cells were FACS-sorted on a BD Influx sorter after the mixed lymphocyte reaction. The paper's findings and limits, for the study overall: Conclusions were limited by the relatively low number and heterogeneity of intestinal transplant patients. Early after transplant, peak levels of circulating GvH clones were associated with declines in HvG clones. High GvH to HvG T cell clonal ratios were observed in the allografts of patients with donor T cell macrochimerism. GvH clones turned up in recipient bone marrow, with some appearing earlier in ileal mucosa or blood, a pattern consistent with an intestinal mucosal origin.

Libraries were prepared through the immunoSEQ multiplex PCR assay. For most patients, genomic DNA was isolated with the Qiagen DNeasy Blood and Tissue Kit and sent frozen to Adaptive Biotechnologies for TCR sequencing. For most patients, genomic DNA was subjected to high-throughput TCR-beta CDR3 sequencing by Adaptive Biotechnologies. The paper's data handling went like this. Adaptive's ImmunoSEQ software supplied the TCR sequencing data for 18 patients, while MiXCR and VDJtools were used to process a few other patients. To correct CD4 versus CD8 sorting errors, sequences present in both subsets at a frequency ratio below 5:1 were removed. CDR3 nucleotide sequences shared by donor and recipient were removed because the origin of these sequences could not be assigned. To count as alloreactive, a clone needed at least 2-fold expansion over unstimulated cells and a minimum CFSE-low frequency of 0.002% (template counts) or 0.001% (read counts). Mappable clones were those detected in sequenced pre-transplant spleen, lymph node, or MLR CFSE-low populations of the donor or recipient. Cumulative frequency of alloreactive clones was calculated as a percentage of all sequences weighted by copy number. TCRdb retrieved this table from immuneACCESS and kept in-frame rearrangements only. Not all clones are present; in checked studies, unresolved V genes account for under half, and no reason is known for the remainder. V, J and clone size reflect that table, while D and trimming were determined from the DNA. In all, the sample holds approximately 11,000 clones, and 25% to 40% of those were seen once. Of the sample, 1.9% falls within the top ten clones.

A few counts support this clone. Per-base quality was not reported, and no clone a single base away is much larger than it. The CDR3 spans 15 residues, from the cysteine through the phenylalanine. Just the 45-base CDR3 DNA is kept, in frame starting at base 1. The germline V gene specifies SGDLS as CDR1 and YYNGEE as CDR2. V gives up 1 base and J gives up 1 base, and the segment between their germline ends measures 10 bases. The rearrangement combines TRBV9 with TRBJ2-3; the D segment could be TRBD2, given 7 matching bases. The source material was alloreactive CD4+ T cells from a mixed lymphocyte reaction culture, sampled before transplantation. Sample cell subset or site, as interpreted from the label and publication: CFSE-low proliferating T cells sorted from approximately six-day pre-transplant mixed lymphocyte reaction (GvH or HvG direction). This TCR was sampled from a human patient who was an organ donor for intestinal transplantation. The CDR3 in this case is CASSVRGAGTDTQYF. The sequenced DNA: TGTGCCAGCAGCGTACGGGGGGCTGGCACAGATACGCAGTATTTT. Supplemented by the reference TRBV9 and TRBJ2-3 proteins around the CDR3, the complete variable domain is DSGVTQTPKHLITATGQRVTLRCSPRSGDLSVYWYQQSLDQGLQFLIQYYNGEERAKGNILERFSAQQFPDLHSELNLSSLELGDSALYFCASSVRGAGTDTQYFGPGTRLTVL.